A selection of T cell receptor beta chains follows, all from one sample in a study of OX40 agonist ivuxolimab in advanced cancers. The method was immunoSEQ multiplex PCR; TCRdb's version includes in-frame clones alone and lacks a portion of them. The data show 80,000 to 100,000 clones, about nine tenths seen once. Specimen: CD4+ or CD8+ T cells sorted from blood, collected in a trial of the OX40 agonist ivuxolimab. These receptors were obtained from an adult with an advanced solid tumor such as melanoma, head and neck, liver or kidney cancer. Each CDR3 is given with its conserved first and last residue.

J gene,V gene,CDR3 protein
TRBJ2-7,TRBV5-6,CASSKAGGTYEQYF
TRBJ2-2,TRBV5-4,CASSLGGGHPNTGELFF
TRBJ2-2,TRBV5-1,CASSPLVGGGATGELFF
TRBJ2-5,TRBV5-1,CASSRGQGLVETQYF
TRBJ2-7,TRBV4-2,CASSLSGSQDYEQYF
TRBJ1-1,TRBV7-9,CASSPRRGNTEAFF
TRBJ1-4,TRBV5-1,CASSLVGQGNEKLFF
TRBJ2-7,TRBV7-3,CASSWAGDSSEQYF
-,TRBV27,CASSRQGPGYEQYF
TRBJ2-7,TRBV2,CASTRLAGEGWEQYF
TRBJ2-1,TRBV11-2,CASSSAGLAGANEQFF
TRBJ1-1,TRBV19,CASSPPDRHAEAFF
TRBJ2-1,TRBV7-2,CASSLSGLALAGGGNEQFF
TRBJ1-1,TRBV28,CASDGMKDRDWTEAFF
TRBJ2-3,TRBV13,CASSHRGGDTQYF
TRBJ1-1,TRBV9,CASSPHTGGANTEAFF
TRBJ1-2,TRBV7-2,CASSQDRGIYGYTF
TRBJ1-3,TRBV28,CASIQTGGNTIYF
TRBJ2-1,TRBV7-2,CASSSNSYNEQFF
TRBJ2-2,TRBV5-1,CASSLDGPDTGELFF
TRBJ2-7,TRBV7-9,CASSLVSYEQYF
TRBJ2-1,TRBV28,CASSPLPGTAQGNEQFF
TRBJ2-2,TRBV11-1,CASSFNTGELFF
TRBJ2-1,TRBV4-1,CASSQGTRGSYNEQFF
TRBJ2-1,TRBV28,CASTSTAGRNEQFF
TRBJ1-2,TRBV28,CASSSPTGGYGYTF
TRBJ1-6,TRBV9,CASSVVGGFPLHF